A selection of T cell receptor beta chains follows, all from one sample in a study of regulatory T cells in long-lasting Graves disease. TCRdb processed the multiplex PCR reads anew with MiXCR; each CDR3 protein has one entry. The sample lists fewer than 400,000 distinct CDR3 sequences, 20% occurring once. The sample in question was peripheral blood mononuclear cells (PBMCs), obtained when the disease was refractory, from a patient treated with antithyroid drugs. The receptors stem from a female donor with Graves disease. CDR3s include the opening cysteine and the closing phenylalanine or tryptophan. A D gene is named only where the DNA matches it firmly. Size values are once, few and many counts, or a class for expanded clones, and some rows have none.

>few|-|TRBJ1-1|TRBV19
CASSPGLPNTEAFF
TGTGCCAGTAGCCCGGGACTTCCGAACACTGAAGCTTTCTTT
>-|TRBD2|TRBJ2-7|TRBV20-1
CSAPPAGTRGDEQYF
TGCAGTGCCCCCCCCGCCGGGACTAGAGGGGATGAGCAGTACTTC
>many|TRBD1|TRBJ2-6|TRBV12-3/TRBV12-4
CASSAALGGQGYSGANVLTF
TGTGCCAGCAGTGCCGCCCTTGGGGGACAGGGGTATTCTGGGGCCAACGTCCTGACTTTC
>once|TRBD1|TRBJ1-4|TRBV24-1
CATSDITGATATNEKLFF
TGTGCCACCAGTGATATCACAGGGGCTACTGCAACTAATGAAAAACTGTTTTTT
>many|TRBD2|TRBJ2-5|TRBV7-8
CASSVGTSGQETQYF
TGTGCCAGCAGCGTGGGGACTAGCGGGCAAGAGACCCAGTACTTC
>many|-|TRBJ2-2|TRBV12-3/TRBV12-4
CASSFAQGELFF
TGTGCCAGCAGTTTCGCTCAGGGGGAGCTGTTTTTT
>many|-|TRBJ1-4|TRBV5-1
CASRLDWGREKLFF
TGCGCCAGCCGACTGGACTGGGGGAGAGAAAAACTGTTTTTT
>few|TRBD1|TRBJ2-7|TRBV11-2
CASSQFGTGATEHYEQYF
TGTGCCAGCAGTCAATTCGGGACAGGTGCTACGGAACACTACGAGCAGTACTTC
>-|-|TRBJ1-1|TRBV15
CATSRDLAYTEAFF
TGTGCCACCAGCAGAGATCTCGCCTACACTGAAGCTTTCTTT
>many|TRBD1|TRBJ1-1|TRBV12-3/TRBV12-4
CASSLWFGTGGYTEAFF
TGTGCCAGCAGTTTATGGTTTGGGACAGGGGGTTACACTGAAGCTTTCTTT
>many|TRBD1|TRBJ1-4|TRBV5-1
CASSLSEGRGSEKLFF
TGCGCCAGCAGCTTGTCCGAAGGCAGGGGGAGTGAAAAACTGTTTTTT
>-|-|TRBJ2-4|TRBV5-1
CASSREQGGTKNIQYF
TGCGCCAGCAGCCGGGAACAGGGCGGGACCAAAAACATTCAGTACTTC
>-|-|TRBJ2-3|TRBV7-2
CASSPSQRKGTQYF
TGTGCCAGCAGCCCCAGCCAGAGGAAGGGTACGCAGTATTTT
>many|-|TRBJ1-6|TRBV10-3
CAISESSRAPLHF
TGTGCCATCAGTGAGTCGAGTCGAGCACCCCTCCACTTT
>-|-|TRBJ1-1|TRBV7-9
CASSLEVGRNTEAFF
TGTGCCAGCAGCTTAGAAGTGGGGAGGAACACTGAAGCTTTCTTT
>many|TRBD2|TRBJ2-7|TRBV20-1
CSASPPSGRARRYEQYF
TGCAGTGCTAGTCCGCCTAGCGGGAGGGCGCGGCGCTACGAGCAGTACTTC
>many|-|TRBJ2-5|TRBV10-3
CAIKAQGEETQYF
TGTGCCATCAAGGCACAAGGGGAGGAGACCCAGTACTTC
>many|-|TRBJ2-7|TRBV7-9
CASSTYVEQYF
TGTGCCAGCAGCACCTACGTCGAGCAGTACTTC
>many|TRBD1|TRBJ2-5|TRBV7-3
CASSLLLSGDRVPQETQYF
TGTGCCAGCAGCTTATTATTGTCTGGGGACAGGGTCCCCCAAGAGACCCAGTACTTC
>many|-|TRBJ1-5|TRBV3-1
CASSQGTSNQPQHF
TGTGCCAGCAGCCAAGGTACTAGCAATCAGCCCCAGCATTTT
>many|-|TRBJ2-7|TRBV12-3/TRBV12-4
CASTPDTYEQYF
TGTGCCAGCACCCCGGACACCTACGAGCAGTACTTC
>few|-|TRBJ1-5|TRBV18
CASSPISNQPQHF
TGTGCCAGCTCACCAATCAGCAATCAGCCCCAGCATTTT
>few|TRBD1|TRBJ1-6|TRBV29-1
CSVRRTGDGNSPLHF
TGCAGCGTTCGCAGAACAGGGGACGGAAATTCACCCCTCCACTTT
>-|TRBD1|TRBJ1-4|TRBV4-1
CASSREGQGSEKLFF
TGCGCCAGCAGCCGGGAGGGACAGGGCAGTGAAAAACTGTTTTTT
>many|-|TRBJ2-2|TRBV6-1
CAITSGTPLGELFF
TGTGCCATCACTTCCGGGACCCCGCTGGGGGAGCTGTTTTTT
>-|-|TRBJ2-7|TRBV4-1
CASSPGQLVRDEQYF
TGCGCCAGCAGCCCTGGACAGTTGGTCAGAGACGAGCAGTACTTC
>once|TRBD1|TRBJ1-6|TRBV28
CAVQGKTNSPLHF
TGTGCCGTACAGGGGAAGACAAATTCACCCCTCCACTTT
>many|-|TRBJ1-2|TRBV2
CASRAGPLRRGYTF
TGTGCCAGCAGGGCTGGACCCTTGCGTCGTGGCTACACCTTC
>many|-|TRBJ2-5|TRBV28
CASSPPDPIETQYF
TGTGCCAGCAGTCCACCGGATCCGATAGAGACCCAGTACTTC
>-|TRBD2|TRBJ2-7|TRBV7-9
CASPPPGLAGTYEQYF
TGTGCCAGCCCCCCACCGGGACTAGCGGGAACCTACGAGCAGTACTTC
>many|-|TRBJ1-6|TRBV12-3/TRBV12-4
CASKPGGTNSPLHF
TGTGCCAGCAAACCGGGGGGGACTAATTCACCCCTCCACTTT
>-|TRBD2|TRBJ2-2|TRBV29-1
CSVLGGGDTGELFF
TGCAGCGTTCTCGGCGGGGGAGATACCGGGGAGCTGTTTTTT